This TCR beta chain comes out of a study of identifying expanded T cells in peripheral blood. The assay was immunoSEQ multiplex PCR, and TCRdb's table has in-frame clones only and misses some. The sample has roughly 100,000 clones, 85% to 90% seen once; the top ten hold less than 20%. Trimming left V 7 bases short and J 2 bases short, with 13 bases between. Germline V gene lookup returns CDR1 SGHTA and CDR2 FQGNSA. CDR3 size: 14 residues. This receptor was identified in a person aged 18 to 69 in good health. The source material was blood. This sequence joins TRBV7-2 and TRBJ2-3; TRBD2 might be the D (6 bases). The CDR3 DNA follows: TGTGCCAGCACGCCCCCGGGGGTCACAGATACGCAGTATTTT. As protein: CASTPPGVTDTQYF.